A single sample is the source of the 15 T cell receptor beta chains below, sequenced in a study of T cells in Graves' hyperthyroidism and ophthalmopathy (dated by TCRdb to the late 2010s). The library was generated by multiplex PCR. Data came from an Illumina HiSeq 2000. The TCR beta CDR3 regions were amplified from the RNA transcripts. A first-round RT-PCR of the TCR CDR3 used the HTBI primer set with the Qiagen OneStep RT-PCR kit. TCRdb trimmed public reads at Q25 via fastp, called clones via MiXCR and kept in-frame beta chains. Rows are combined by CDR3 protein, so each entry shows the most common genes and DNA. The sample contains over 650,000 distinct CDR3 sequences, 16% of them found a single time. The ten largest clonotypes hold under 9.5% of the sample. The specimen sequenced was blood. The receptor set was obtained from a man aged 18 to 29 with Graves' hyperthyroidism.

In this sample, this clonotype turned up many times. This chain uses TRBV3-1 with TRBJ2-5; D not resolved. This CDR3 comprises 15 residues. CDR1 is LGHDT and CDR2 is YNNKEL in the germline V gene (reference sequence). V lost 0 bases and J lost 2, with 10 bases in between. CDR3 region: CASSQDIGGQETQYF. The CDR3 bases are TGTGCCAGCAGCCAAGATATTGGCGGTCAAGAGACCCAGTACTTC.

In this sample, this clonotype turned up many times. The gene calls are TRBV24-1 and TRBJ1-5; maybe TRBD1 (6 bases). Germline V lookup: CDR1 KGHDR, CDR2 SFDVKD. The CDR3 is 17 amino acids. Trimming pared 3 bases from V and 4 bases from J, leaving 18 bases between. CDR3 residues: CATSDGGAGFWNQPQHF. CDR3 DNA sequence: TGTGCCACCAGTGATGGGGGCGCAGGATTTTGGAATCAGCCCCAGCATTTT.

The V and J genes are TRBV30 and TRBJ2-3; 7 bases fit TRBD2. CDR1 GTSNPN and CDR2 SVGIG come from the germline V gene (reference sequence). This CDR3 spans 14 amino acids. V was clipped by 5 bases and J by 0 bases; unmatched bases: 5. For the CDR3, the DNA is TGTGCCTGGGGAGCGGGAATAAGCACAGATACGCAGTATTTT. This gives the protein CAWGAGISTDTQYF.

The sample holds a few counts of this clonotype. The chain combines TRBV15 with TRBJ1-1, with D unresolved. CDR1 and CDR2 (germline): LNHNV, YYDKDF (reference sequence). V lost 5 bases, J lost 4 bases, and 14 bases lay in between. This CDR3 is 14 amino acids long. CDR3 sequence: CATSPWEGGTEAFF. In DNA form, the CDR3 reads TGTGCCACCAGCCCGTGGGAGGGTGGCACTGAAGCTTTCTTT.

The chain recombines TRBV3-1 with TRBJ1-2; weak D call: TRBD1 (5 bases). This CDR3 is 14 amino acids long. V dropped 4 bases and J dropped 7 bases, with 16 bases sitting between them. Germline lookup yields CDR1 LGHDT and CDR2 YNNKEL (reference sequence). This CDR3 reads CASSPGVGDIGYTF. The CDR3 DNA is TGTGCCAGCAGCCCCGGTGTAGGGGATATTGGCTACACCTTC.

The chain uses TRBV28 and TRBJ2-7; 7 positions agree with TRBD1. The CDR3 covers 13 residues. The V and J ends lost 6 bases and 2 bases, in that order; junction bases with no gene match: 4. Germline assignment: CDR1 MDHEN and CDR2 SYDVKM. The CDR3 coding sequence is TGTGCCAGCAGACGACAGGGAACCTACGAGCAGTACTTC. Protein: CASRRQGTYEQYF.

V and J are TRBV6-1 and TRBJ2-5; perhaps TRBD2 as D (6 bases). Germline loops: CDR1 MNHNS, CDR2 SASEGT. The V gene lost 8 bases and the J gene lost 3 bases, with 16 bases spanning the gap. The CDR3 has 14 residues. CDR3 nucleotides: TGTGCCAGCTCCGCCAGGGAGGACAAAGAGACCCAGTACTTC. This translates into CASSAREDKETQYF.

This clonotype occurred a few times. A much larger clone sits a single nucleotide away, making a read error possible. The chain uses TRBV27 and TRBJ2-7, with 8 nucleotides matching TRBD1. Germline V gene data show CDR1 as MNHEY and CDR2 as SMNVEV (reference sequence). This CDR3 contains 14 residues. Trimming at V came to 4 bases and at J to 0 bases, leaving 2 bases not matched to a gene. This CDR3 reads CASSSGQVSYEQYF. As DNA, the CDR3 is TGTGCCAGCAGTTCGGGACAGGTCTCCTACGAGCAGTACTTC.

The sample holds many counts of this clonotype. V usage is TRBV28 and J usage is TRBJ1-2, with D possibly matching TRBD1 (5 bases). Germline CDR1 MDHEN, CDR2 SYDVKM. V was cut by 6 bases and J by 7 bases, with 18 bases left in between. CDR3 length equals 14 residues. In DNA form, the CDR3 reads TGTGCCAGCAGCCCTACCGGGGCTAGGGGTGGCTACACCTTC. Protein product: CASSPTGARGGYTF.

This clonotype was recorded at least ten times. CDR3 nucleotides: TGTGCCAGCAGTTTACCCGCGGGGCAGATCGGGGAGCTGTTTTTT. Translated: CASSLPAGQIGELFF. J is TRBJ2-2 and V is TRBV28; possible D gene TRBD2, 6 bases. The germline gives CDR1 MDHEN, CDR2 SYDVKM. This CDR3 has 15 residues. Trimming stripped 2 bases from V and 7 bases from J, with 14 bases between.

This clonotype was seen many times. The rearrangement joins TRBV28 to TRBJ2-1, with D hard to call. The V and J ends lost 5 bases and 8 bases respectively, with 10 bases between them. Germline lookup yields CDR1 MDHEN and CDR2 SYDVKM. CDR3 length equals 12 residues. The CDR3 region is CASSVTVDEQFF. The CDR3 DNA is TGTGCCAGCAGTGTAACCGTCGATGAGCAGTTCTTC.

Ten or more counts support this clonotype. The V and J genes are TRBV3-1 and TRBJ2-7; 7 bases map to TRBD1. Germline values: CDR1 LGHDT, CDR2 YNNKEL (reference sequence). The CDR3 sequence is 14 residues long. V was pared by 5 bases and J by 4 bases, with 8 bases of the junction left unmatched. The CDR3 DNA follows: TGTGCCAGCAGCGCAACCGGGACAGTTTACGAGCAGTACTTC. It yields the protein CASSATGTVYEQYF.

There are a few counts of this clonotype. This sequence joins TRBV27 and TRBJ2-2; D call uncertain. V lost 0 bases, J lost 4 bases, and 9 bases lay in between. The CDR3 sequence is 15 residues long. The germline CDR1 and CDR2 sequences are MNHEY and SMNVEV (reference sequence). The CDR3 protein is CASSLSLIGTGELFF. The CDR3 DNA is TGTGCCAGCAGTTTATCCCTCATAGGCACCGGGGAGCTGTTTTTT.

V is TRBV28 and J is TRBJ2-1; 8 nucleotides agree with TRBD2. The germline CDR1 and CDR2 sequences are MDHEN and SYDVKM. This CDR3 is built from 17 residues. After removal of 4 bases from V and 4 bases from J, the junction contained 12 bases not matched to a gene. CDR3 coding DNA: TGTGCCAGCAGTTCCCAGACTAGCGCTACACCATACAATGAGCAGTTCTTC. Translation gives CASSSQTSATPYNEQFF.

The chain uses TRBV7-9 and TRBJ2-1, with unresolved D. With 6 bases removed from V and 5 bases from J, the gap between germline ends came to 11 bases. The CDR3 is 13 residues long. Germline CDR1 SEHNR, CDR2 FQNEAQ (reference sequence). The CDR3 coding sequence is TGTGCCAGCAGACCCCGGACGCACAATGAGCAGTTCTTC. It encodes CASRPRTHNEQFF.